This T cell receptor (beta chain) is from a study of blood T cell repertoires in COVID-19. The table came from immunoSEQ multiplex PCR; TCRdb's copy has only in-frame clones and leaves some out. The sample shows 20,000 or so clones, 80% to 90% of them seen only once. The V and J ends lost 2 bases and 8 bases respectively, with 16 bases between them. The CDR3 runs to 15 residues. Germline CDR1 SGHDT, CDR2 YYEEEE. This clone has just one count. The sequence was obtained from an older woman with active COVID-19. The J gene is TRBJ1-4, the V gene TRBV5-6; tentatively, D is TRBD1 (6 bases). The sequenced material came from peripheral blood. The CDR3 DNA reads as TGTGCCAGCAGCTTCACAGGGAAGGTCGGAGAAAAACTGTTTTTT. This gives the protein CASSFTGKVGEKLFF.